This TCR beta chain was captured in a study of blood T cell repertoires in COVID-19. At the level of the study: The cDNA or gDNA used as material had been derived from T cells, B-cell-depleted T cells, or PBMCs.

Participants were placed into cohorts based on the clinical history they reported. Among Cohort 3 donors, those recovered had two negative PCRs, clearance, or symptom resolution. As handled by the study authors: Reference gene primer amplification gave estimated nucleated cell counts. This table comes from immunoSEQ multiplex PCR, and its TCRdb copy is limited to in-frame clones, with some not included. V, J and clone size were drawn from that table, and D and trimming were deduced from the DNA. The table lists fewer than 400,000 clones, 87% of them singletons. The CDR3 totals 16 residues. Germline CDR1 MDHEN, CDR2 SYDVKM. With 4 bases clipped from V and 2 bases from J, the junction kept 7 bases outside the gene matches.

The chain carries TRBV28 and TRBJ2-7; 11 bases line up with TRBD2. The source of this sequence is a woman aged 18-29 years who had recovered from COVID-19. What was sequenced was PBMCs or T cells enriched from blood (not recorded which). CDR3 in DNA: TGTGCCAGCAGTTCGCCGGGACTAGCGGACCCCTACGAGCAGTACTTC. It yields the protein CASSSPGLADPYEQYF. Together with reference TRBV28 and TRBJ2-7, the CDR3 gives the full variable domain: DVKVTQSSRYLVKRTGEKVFLECVQDMDHENMFWYRQDPGLGLRLIYFSYDVKMKEKGDIPEGYSVSREKKERFSLILESASTNQTSMYLCASSSPGLADPYEQYFGPGTRLTVT.